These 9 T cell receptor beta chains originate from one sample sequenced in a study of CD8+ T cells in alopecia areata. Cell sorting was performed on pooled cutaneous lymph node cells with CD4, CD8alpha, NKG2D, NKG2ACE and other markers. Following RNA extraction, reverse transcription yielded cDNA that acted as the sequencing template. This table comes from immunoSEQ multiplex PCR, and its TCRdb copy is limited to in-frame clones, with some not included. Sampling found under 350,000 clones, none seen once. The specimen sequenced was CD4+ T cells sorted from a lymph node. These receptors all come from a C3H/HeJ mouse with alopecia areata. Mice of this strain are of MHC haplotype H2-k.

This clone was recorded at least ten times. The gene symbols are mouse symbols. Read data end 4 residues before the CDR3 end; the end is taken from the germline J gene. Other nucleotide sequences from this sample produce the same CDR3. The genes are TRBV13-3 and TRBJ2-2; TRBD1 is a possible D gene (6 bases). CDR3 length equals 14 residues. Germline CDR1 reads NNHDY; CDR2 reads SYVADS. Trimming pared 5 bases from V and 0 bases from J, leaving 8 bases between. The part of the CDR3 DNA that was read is TGTGCCAGCAGAGGGACATCAAACACCGGG. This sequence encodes CASRGTSNTG. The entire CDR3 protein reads CASRGTSNTGQLYF.

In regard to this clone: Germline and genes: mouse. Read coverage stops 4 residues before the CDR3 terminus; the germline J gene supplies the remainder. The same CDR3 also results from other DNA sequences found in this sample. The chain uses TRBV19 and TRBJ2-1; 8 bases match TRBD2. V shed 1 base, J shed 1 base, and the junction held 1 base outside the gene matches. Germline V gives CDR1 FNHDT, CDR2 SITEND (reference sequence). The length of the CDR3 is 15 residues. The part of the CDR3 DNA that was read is TGTGCCAGCAGTATAAACTGGGGGAACTATGCT. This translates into CASSINWGNYA. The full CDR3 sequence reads CASSINWGNYAEQFF.

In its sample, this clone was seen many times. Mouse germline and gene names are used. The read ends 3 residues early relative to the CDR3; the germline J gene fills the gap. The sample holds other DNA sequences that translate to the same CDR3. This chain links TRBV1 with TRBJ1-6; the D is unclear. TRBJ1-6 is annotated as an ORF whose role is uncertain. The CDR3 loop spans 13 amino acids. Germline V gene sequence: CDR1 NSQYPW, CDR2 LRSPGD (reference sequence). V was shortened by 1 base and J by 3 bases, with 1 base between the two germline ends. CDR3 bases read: TGCACCTGCAGTGCAGGCTATAATTCGCCC. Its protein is CTCSAGYNSP. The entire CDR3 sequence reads CTCSAGYNSPLYF.

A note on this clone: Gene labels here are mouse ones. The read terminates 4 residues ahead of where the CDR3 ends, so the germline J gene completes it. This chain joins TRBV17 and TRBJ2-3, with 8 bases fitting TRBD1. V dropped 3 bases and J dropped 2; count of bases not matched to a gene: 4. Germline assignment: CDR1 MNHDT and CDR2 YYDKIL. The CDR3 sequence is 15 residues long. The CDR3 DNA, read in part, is TGTGCTAGCAGTAGGGCAGGGGGCAATGCAGAA. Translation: CASSRAGGNAE. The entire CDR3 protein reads CASSRAGGNAETLYF.

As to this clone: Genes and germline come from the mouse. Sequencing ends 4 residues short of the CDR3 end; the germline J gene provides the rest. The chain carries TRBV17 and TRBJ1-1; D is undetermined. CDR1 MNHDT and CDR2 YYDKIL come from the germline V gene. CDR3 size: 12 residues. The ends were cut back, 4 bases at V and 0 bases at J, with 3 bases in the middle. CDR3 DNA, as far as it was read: TGTGCTAGCAGTACCTCAAACACA. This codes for CASSTSNT. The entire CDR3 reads CASSTSNTEVFF.

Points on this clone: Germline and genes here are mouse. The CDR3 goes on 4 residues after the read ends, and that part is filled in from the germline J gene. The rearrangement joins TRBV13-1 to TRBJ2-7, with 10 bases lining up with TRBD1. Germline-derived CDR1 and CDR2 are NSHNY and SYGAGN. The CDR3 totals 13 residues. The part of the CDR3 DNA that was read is TGTGCCAGCAGTCGACAGGGGGCGAAT. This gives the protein CASSRQGAN. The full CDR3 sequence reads CASSRQGANEQYF.

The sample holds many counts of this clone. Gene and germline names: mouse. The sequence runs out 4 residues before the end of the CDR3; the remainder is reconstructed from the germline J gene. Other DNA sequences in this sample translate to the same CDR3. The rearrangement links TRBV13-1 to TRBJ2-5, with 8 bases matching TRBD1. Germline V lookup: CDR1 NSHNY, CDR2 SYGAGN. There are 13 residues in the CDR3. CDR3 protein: CASSDGTGDTQYF. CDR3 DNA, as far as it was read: TGTGCCAGCAGTGATGGGACAGGGGAC.

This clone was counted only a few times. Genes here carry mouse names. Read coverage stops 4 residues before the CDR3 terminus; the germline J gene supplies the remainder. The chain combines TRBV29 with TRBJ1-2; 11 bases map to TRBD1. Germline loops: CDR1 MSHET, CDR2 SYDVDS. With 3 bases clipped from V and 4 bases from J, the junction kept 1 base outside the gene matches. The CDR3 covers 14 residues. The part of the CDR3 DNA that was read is TGTGCTAGCAGTTTCGGGACAGGGGGCTCC. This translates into CASSFGTGGS. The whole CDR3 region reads CASSFGTGGSDYTF.

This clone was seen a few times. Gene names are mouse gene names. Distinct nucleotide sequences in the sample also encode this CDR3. The CDR3 loop reads CTCSGTGGTSAETLYF. Incomplete CDR3 DNA: TGCACCTGCAGTGGGACTGGGGGTACTAGTGCAGAA. V usage is TRBV1 and J usage is TRBJ2-3; TRBD2 matches 10 bases. Read data end 4 residues before the CDR3 end; the end is taken from the germline J gene. Trimming at V came to 4 bases and at J to 0 bases, leaving 4 bases not matched to a gene. Germline lookup yields CDR1 NSQYPW and CDR2 LRSPGD (reference sequence). The CDR3 runs to 16 residues.